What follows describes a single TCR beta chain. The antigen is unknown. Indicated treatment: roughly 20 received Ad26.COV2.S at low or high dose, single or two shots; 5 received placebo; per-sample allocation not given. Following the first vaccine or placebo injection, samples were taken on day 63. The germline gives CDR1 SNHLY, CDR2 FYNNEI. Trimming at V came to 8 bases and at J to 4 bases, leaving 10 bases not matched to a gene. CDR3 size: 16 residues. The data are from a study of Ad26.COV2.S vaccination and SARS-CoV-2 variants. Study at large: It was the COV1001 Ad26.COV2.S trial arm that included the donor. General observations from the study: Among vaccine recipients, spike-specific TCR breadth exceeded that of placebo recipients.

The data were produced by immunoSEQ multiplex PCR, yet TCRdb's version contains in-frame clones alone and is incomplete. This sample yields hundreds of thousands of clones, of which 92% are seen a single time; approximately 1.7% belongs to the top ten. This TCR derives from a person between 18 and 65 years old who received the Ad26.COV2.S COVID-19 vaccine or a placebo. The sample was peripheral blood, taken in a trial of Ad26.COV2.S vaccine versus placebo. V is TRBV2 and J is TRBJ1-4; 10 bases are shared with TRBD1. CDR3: CASLRDRGGFNEKLFF. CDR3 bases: TGTGCCAGCCTCCGGGACAGGGGAGGGTTTAATGAAAAACTGTTTTTT.